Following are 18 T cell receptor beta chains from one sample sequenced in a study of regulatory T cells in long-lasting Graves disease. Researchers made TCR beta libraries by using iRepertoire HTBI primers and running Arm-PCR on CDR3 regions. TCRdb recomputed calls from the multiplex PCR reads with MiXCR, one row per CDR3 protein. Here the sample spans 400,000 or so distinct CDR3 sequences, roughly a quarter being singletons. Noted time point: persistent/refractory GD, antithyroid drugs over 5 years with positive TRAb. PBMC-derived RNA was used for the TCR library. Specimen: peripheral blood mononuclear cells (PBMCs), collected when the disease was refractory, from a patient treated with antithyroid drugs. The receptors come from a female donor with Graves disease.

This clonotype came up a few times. The CDR3 region has the DNA TGTGCCAGCAGCTTTGGACCGTTGAGGAGCCAAGAGACCCAGTACTTC. This gives the protein CASSFGPLRSQETQYF. The chain links TRBV7-2 to TRBJ2-5; D ambiguous. The CDR3 sequence is 16 residues long. The V end lost 3 bases, the J end lost 1 base, and 15 bases lay between the germline ends. The germline V gene has CDR1 SGHTA and CDR2 FQGNSA.

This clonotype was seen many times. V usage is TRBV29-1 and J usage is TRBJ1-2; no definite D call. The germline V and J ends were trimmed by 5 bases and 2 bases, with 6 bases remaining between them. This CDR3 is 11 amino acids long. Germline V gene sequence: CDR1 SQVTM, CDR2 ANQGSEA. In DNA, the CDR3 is TGCAGCGTTAGCGAGAACTATGGCTACACCTTC. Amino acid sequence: CSVSENYGYTF.

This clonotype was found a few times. CDR3 nucleotides: TGCGCCAGCAGCCCCGGGACCCACGGCCACGAGCAGTACTTC. It yields the protein CASSPGTHGHEQYF. The gene calls are TRBV5-1 and TRBJ2-7, with D tentatively TRBD1 or TRBD2 (5 bases each). The V end was cut by 4 bases, the J end by 5 bases, with 16 bases between. Germline V lookup: CDR1 SGHRS, CDR2 YFSETQ. The CDR3 consists of 14 residues.

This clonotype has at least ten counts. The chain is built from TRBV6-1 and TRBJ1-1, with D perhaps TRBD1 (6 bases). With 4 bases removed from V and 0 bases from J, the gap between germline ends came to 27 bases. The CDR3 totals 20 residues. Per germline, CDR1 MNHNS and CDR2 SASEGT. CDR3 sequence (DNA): TGTGCCAGCAGTGGAGAACGGATCACAGGAGATACAGGGATGAACACTGAAGCTTTCTTT. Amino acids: CASSGERITGDTGMNTEAFF.

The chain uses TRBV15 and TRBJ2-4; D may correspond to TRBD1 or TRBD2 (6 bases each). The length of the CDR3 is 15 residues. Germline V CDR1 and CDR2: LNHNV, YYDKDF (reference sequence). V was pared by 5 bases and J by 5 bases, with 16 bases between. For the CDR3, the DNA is TGTGCCACCAGCCTGGGACGCCGGGGGCAAAACATTCAGTACTTC. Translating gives CATSLGRRGQNIQYF.

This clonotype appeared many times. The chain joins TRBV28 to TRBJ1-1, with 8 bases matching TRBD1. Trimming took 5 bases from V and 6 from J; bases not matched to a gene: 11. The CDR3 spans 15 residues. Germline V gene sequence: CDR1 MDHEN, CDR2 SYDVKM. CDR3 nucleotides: TGTGCCAGCAGTCTAAGGACAGGGAATGCTGCTGAAGCTTTCTTT. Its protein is CASSLRTGNAAEAFF.

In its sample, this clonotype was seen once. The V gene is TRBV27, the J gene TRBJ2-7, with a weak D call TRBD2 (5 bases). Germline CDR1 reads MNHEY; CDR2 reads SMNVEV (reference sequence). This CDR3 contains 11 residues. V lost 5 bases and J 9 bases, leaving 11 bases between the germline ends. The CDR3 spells CASSLRGRQYF. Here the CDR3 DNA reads TGTGCCAGCAGTCTCCGGGGAAGGCAGTACTTC.

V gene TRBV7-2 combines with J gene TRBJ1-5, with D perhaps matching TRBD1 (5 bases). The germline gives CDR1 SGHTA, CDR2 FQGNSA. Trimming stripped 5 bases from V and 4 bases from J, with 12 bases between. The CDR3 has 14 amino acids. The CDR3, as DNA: TGTGCCAGCAGCCACGACAGACGAAATCAGCCCCAGCATTTT. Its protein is CASSHDRRNQPQHF.

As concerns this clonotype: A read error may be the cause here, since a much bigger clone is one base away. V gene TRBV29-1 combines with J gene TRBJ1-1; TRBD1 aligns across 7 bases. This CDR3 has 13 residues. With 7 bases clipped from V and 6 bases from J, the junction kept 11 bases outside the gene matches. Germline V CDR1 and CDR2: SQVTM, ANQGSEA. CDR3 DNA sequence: TGCAGCGCGACCGACAGGGTAGGGGCTGAAGCTTTCTTT. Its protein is CSATDRVGAEAFF.

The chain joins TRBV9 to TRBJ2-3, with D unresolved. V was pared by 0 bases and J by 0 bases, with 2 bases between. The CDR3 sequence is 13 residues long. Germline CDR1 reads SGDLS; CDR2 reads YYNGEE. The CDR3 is CASSVVSTDTQYF. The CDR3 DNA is TGTGCCAGCAGCGTAGTCAGCACAGATACGCAGTATTTT.

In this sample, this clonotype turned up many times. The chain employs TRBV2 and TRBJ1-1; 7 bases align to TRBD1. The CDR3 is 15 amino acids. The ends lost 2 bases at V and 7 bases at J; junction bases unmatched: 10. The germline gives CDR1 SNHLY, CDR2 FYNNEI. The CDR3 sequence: CASSETLRRQGEAFF. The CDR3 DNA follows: TGTGCCAGCAGTGAAACCCTTCGGAGACAGGGTGAAGCTTTCTTT.

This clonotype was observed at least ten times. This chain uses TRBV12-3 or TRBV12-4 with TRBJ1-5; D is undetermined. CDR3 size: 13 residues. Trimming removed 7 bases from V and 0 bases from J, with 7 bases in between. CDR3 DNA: TGTGCCAGCAACAGTTATAGCAATCAGCCCCAGCATTTT. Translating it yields CASNSYSNQPQHF.

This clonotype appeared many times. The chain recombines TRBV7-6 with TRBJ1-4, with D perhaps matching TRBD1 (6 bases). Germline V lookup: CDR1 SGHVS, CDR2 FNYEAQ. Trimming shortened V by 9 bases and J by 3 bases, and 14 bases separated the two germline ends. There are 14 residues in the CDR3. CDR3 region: CASSPWTANEKLFF. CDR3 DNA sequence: TGTGCCAGTTCCCCCTGGACAGCTAATGAAAAACTGTTTTTT.

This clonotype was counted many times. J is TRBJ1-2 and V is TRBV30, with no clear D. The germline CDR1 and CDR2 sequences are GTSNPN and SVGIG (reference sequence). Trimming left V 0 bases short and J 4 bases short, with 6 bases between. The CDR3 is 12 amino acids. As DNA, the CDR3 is TGTGCCTGGAGTGTTAACAGCTATGGCTACACCTTC. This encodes CAWSVNSYGYTF. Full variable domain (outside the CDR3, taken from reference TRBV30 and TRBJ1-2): SQTIHQWPATLVQPVGSPLSLECTVEGTSNPNLYWYRQAAGRGLQLLFYSVGIGQISSEVPQNLSASRPQDRQFILSSKKLLLSDSGFYLCAWSVNSYGYTFGSGTRLTVV.

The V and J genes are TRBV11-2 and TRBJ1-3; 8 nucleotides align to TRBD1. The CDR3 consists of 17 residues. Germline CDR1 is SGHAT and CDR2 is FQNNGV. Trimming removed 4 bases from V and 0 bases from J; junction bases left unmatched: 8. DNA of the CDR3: TGTGCCAGCAGCTCCAGACAGGGGTTCAGCTCTGGAAACACCATATATTTT. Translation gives CASSSRQGFSSGNTIYF. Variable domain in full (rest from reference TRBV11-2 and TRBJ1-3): EAGVAQSPRYKIIEKRQSVAFWCNPISGHATLYWYQQILGQGPKLLIQFQNNGVVDDSQLPKDRFSAERLKGVDSTLKIQPAKLEDSAVYLCASSSRQGFSSGNTIYFGEGSWLTVV.

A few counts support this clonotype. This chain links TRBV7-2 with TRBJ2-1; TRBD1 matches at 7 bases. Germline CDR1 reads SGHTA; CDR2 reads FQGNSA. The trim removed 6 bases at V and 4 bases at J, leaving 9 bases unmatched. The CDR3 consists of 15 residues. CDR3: CASRQGRGQYNEQFF. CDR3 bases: TGTGCCAGCAGGCAAGGACGGGGACAGTACAATGAGCAGTTCTTC.

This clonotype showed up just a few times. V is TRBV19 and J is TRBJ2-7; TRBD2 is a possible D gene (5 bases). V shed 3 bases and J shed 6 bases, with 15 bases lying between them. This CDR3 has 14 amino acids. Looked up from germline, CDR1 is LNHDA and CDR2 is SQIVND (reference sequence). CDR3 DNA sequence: TGTGCCAGTAGTATGCGGGCCTCTCTCGGCGAGCAGTACTTC. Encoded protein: CASSMRASLGEQYF.

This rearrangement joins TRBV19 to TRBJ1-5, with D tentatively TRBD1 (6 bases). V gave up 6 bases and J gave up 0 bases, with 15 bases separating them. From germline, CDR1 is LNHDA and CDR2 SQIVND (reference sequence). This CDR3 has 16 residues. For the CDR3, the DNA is TGTGCCAGTAGAATAACAGGGACGGGTAGCAATCAGCCCCAGCATTTT. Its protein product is CASRITGTGSNQPQHF.